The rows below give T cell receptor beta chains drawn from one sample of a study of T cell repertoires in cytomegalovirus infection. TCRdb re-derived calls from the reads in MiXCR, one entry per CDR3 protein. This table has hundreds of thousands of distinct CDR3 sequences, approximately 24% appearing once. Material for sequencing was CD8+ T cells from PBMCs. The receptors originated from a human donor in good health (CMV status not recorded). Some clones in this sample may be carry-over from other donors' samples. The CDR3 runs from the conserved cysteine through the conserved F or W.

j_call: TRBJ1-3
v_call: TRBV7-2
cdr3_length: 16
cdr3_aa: CASSPTIPGSGNTIYF

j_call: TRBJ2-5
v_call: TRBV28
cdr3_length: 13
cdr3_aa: CASTKGSLATQYF

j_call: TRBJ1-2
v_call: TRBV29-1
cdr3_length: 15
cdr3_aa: CSVDRGQQTNYGYTF

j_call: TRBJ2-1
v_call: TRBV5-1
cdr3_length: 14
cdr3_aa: CASSFASGSNEQFF

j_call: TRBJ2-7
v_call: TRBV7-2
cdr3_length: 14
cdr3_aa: CASSIRDVPYEQYF

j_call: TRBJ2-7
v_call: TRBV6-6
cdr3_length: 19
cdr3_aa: CASSYSRGGAPRNSYEQYF

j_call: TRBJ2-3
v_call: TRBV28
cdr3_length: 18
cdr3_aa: CASSLLGASGGSTDTQYF

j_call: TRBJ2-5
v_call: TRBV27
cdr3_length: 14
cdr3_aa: CASSTSGGQETQYF

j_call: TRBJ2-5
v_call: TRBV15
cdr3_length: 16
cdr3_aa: CVTSAGAGPGGETQYF

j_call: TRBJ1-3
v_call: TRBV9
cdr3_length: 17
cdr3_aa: CASSPPGTGLSGNTIYF

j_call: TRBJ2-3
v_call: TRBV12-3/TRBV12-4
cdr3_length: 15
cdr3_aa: CASSSTTGITDTQYF

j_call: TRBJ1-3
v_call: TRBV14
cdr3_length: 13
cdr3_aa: CVSKDISGNTIYF

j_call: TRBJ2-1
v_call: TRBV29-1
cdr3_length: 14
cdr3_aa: CSVSGGGAYNEQFF

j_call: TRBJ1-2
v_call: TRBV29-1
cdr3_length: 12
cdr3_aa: CSVPRETYGYTF

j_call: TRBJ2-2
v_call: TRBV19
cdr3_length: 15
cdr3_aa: CASSSGQRDTGELFF

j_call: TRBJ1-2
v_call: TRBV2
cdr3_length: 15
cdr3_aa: CASPERDPGAYGYTF

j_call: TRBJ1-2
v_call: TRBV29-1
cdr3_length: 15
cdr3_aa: CSAPGGGSTNYGYTF